The present T cell receptor (beta chain) was sequenced within a study of response to subunit inactivated influenza vaccine. Regarding the study as a whole: Each seasonal influenza vaccination recruits few new T cells, the authors suggested.

A word on this clonotype: The target antigen is unknown.

MiXCR, run by TCRdb on the RT-PCR reads, gives a single entry per CDR3 protein. The top ten hold approximately 10% of the sample, which has 550,000 to 800,000 distinct CDR3 sequences, 15% to 19% seen once. The CDR3 covers 13 residues. Deletions cut 5 bases from V and 7 bases from J, with 11 bases between. The germline CDR1 and CDR2 sequences are SGHTA and FQGNSA. Sequencing used PBMCs from blood, obtained 11 to 12 days after vaccination. The receptor comes from a man aged 50 to 59 who received an inactivated influenza vaccine. The chain joins TRBV7-2 to TRBJ1-4, with no clear D. CDR3 nucleotide sequence: TGTGCCAGCAGCCCATACTTTGGTGAAAAACTGTTTTTT. It yields the protein CASSPYFGEKLFF.